A selection of T cell receptor beta chains follows, all from one sample in a study of blood T cell repertoires in COVID-19. Clones were sequenced by immunoSEQ multiplex PCR, and TCRdb holds only the in-frame ones, with some missing. This sample has fewer than 400,000 clones; around 80% occur once, and the top ten carry approximately 3.1%. Sequenced input: peripheral blood. The receptors derive from a man aged 25-45 years with active or convalescent COVID-19. Each CDR3 is given with its conserved first and last residue. Fields, in order: CDR3 DNA, CDR3 protein, D gene, J gene, V gene, clone size. D genes are given only for firm matches. Size values are once, few and many counts, or a class for expanded clones, and some rows have none.

CDR3 DNA: TGTGCCAGCAGTGAATTCTTAGGCTCACCGGGGGGCACAGATACGCAGTATTTT
CDR3 protein: CASSEFLGSPGGTDTQYF
D gene: NA
J gene: TRBJ2-3
V gene: TRBV25-1
clone size: NA

CDR3 DNA: TGTGCCAGCAGCCCGTCTCGAGATACGCAGTATTTT
CDR3 protein: CASSPSRDTQYF
D gene: NA
J gene: TRBJ2-3
V gene: TRBV7-8
clone size: NA

CDR3 DNA: TGTGCAACTTCTCGGGGCTCCTACGAGCAGTACTTC
CDR3 protein: CATSRGSYEQYF
D gene: NA
J gene: TRBJ2-7
V gene: TRBV6-5
clone size: few

CDR3 DNA: TGTGCCAGCTCGCGGGAGACGAACACTGAAGCTTTCTTT
CDR3 protein: CASSRETNTEAFF
D gene: NA
J gene: TRBJ1-1
V gene: TRBV18
clone size: NA

CDR3 DNA: TGTGCCAGCAGTGAAACAGGGTATGGCTACACCTTC
CDR3 protein: CASSETGYGYTF
D gene: NA
J gene: TRBJ1-2
V gene: TRBV25-1
clone size: NA

CDR3 DNA: TGTGCCTGGGAGTCCGGGGGAATTGGTGATTCACCCCTCCACTTT
CDR3 protein: CAWESGGIGDSPLHF
D gene: NA
J gene: TRBJ1-6
V gene: TRBV30
clone size: once

CDR3 DNA: TGTGCCAGCAGCTCGGGACTAGCGCGCACAGATACGCAGTATTTT
CDR3 protein: CASSSGLARTDTQYF
D gene: TRBD2
J gene: TRBJ2-3
V gene: TRBV7-9
clone size: NA

CDR3 DNA: TGCGCCAGCAGCGTGACCGGGACACTCTCCTACGAGCAGTACTTC
CDR3 protein: CASSVTGTLSYEQYF
D gene: NA
J gene: TRBJ2-7
V gene: TRBV4-1
clone size: NA

CDR3 DNA: TGTGCCAGCAGTTCTCCAGGGACAGGGGTCTACGAGCAGTACTTC
CDR3 protein: CASSSPGTGVYEQYF
D gene: TRBD1
J gene: TRBJ2-7
V gene: TRBV28
clone size: NA

CDR3 DNA: TGTGCCAGCAGCCAAGATTTGCGCAATCCCCTCCACTTT
CDR3 protein: CASSQDLRNPLHF
D gene: NA
J gene: TRBJ1-6
V gene: TRBV4-2
clone size: NA

CDR3 DNA: TGTGCCAGCAGCCGAGGAGCAAGGGAGGGGACTGAAGCTTTCTTT
CDR3 protein: CASSRGAREGTEAFF
D gene: NA
J gene: TRBJ1-1
V gene: TRBV4-2
clone size: few

CDR3 DNA: TGTGCCAGTTCGGCGGACAGGGTCAACGAGCAGTACTTC
CDR3 protein: CASSADRVNEQYF
D gene: TRBD1
J gene: TRBJ2-7
V gene: TRBV7-2
clone size: NA

CDR3 DNA: TGTGCCAGCAGCCCACTAGCCGGGCCTCAAAGCGACACCGGGGAGCTGTTTTTT
CDR3 protein: CASSPLAGPQSDTGELFF
D gene: NA
J gene: TRBJ2-2
V gene: TRBV6-2/TRBV6-3
clone size: NA

CDR3 DNA: TGTGCCAGCAGGCTAGGGAGCTCCTACGAGCAGTACTTC
CDR3 protein: CASRLGSSYEQYF
D gene: NA
J gene: TRBJ2-7
V gene: TRBV3-1/TRBV3-2
clone size: NA

CDR3 DNA: TGCGCCAGCAGCTTGCTGCAGGGAGGGGGCACAGATACGCAGTATTTT
CDR3 protein: CASSLLQGGGTDTQYF
D gene: TRBD2
J gene: TRBJ2-3
V gene: TRBV5-1
clone size: NA

CDR3 DNA: TGTGCCACCAGCAGAGGCGCGGACATAGGGTCACCCCTCCACTTT
CDR3 protein: CATSRGADIGSPLHF
D gene: NA
J gene: TRBJ1-6
V gene: TRBV15
clone size: once

CDR3 DNA: TGTGCCAGCAGCCAAGATCTCGGGGGATACAATGAGCAGTTCTTC
CDR3 protein: CASSQDLGGYNEQFF
D gene: NA
J gene: TRBJ2-1
V gene: TRBV3-1/TRBV3-2
clone size: NA

CDR3 DNA: TGTGCCAGTAATGTACGAGGAAGCGGGGAGCTGTTTTTT
CDR3 protein: CASNVRGSGELFF
D gene: NA
J gene: TRBJ2-2
V gene: TRBV19
clone size: NA

CDR3 DNA: TGCGCCAGCAGCCCAACCTCCACGGCTAGCGGGAGGGGGAGTACCGGGGAGCTGTTTTTT
CDR3 protein: CASSPTSTASGRGSTGELFF
D gene: TRBD2
J gene: TRBJ2-2
V gene: TRBV4-1
clone size: NA

CDR3 DNA: TGTGCCAGCAGTTTAGAGAGCGGCAGCACAGATACGCAGTATTTT
CDR3 protein: CASSLESGSTDTQYF
D gene: NA
J gene: TRBJ2-3
V gene: TRBV27
clone size: NA

CDR3 DNA: TGTGCCATCAGTGAGTCGGGGCAAATCTATGGCTACACCTTC
CDR3 protein: CAISESGQIYGYTF
D gene: NA
J gene: TRBJ1-2
V gene: TRBV10-3
clone size: few

CDR3 DNA: TGTGCCAGCAGCTACAGGGGGCGGGTGGGCTACACCTTC
CDR3 protein: CASSYRGRVGYTF
D gene: TRBD1
J gene: TRBJ1-2
V gene: TRBV28
clone size: NA

CDR3 DNA: TGTGCCAGCAGCTGGGGACAGGGGTGGAATGAGCAGTTCTTC
CDR3 protein: CASSWGQGWNEQFF
D gene: TRBD1
J gene: TRBJ2-1
V gene: TRBV5-5
clone size: NA

CDR3 DNA: TGTGCCAGCTCACCGGGGAGGGGGGGCGCCTACGAGCAGTACTTC
CDR3 protein: CASSPGRGGAYEQYF
D gene: NA
J gene: TRBJ2-7
V gene: TRBV18
clone size: NA

CDR3 DNA: TGCGCCAGCAGCCCGACACAGGTGCCTAACTATGGCTACACCTTC
CDR3 protein: CASSPTQVPNYGYTF
D gene: NA
J gene: TRBJ1-2
V gene: TRBV5-1
clone size: NA

CDR3 DNA: TGTGCCAGCAGTAGCGGGAACACCGGGGAGCTGTTTTTT
CDR3 protein: CASSSGNTGELFF
D gene: NA
J gene: TRBJ2-2
V gene: TRBV6-4
clone size: many

CDR3 DNA: TGTGCCAGCAGGACAGGTTCCAACACTGAAGCTTTCTTT
CDR3 protein: CASRTGSNTEAFF
D gene: NA
J gene: TRBJ1-1
V gene: TRBV12-3/TRBV12-4
clone size: NA

CDR3 DNA: TGTGCCAGCAGTTTCGGGACAGGGGGAGGTACTGAAGCTTTCTTT
CDR3 protein: CASSFGTGGGTEAFF
D gene: TRBD1
J gene: TRBJ1-1
V gene: TRBV6-5
clone size: NA

CDR3 DNA: TGTGCCAGCAGCCCTTGGACAGGGAGGGCCCCTGAAGCTTTCTTT
CDR3 protein: CASSPWTGRAPEAFF
D gene: TRBD1
J gene: TRBJ1-1
V gene: TRBV9
clone size: NA

CDR3 DNA: TGCGCCAGCGATGATGGAGGAACCTACGAGCAGTACTTC
CDR3 protein: CASDDGGTYEQYF
D gene: NA
J gene: TRBJ2-7
V gene: TRBV5-1
clone size: NA

CDR3 DNA: TGTGCCAGCAGCGCCGCCGGGACAGGGGGTTACGCTGGAAACACCATATATTTT
CDR3 protein: CASSAAGTGGYAGNTIYF
D gene: TRBD1
J gene: TRBJ1-3
V gene: TRBV9
clone size: NA

CDR3 DNA: TGTGCCAGCACGGGAGCGAACACTGAAGCTTTCTTT
CDR3 protein: CASTGANTEAFF
D gene: NA
J gene: TRBJ1-1
V gene: TRBV2
clone size: few

CDR3 DNA: TGTGCCAGCAGTAGGGGCGCCGTCTCTGGAAACACCATATATTTT
CDR3 protein: CASSRGAVSGNTIYF
D gene: NA
J gene: TRBJ1-3
V gene: TRBV6-5
clone size: NA

CDR3 DNA: TGTGCCAGCAGCCCAGAACCGGGACTAGCGGGGGAGCAGTTCTTC
CDR3 protein: CASSPEPGLAGEQFF
D gene: TRBD2
J gene: TRBJ2-1
V gene: TRBV7-3
clone size: NA

CDR3 DNA: TGTGCCAGCAGCCAAGATCTGGCAGGGGATGGCTATGGCTACACCTTC
CDR3 protein: CASSQDLAGDGYGYTF
D gene: NA
J gene: TRBJ1-2
V gene: TRBV14
clone size: NA

CDR3 DNA: TGTGCCAGCCGTTTGCAGGGGCAAAGCACTGAAGCTTTCTTT
CDR3 protein: CASRLQGQSTEAFF
D gene: NA
J gene: TRBJ1-1
V gene: TRBV6-5
clone size: NA

CDR3 DNA: TGTGCCTGCACAGGGGGCAGCAATCAGCCCCAGCATTTT
CDR3 protein: CACTGGSNQPQHF
D gene: TRBD1
J gene: TRBJ1-5
V gene: TRBV30
clone size: NA

CDR3 DNA: TGTGCCAGCAGCTTTGGGGGGACAGGGGATTACGAGCAGTACTTC
CDR3 protein: CASSFGGTGDYEQYF
D gene: TRBD1
J gene: TRBJ2-7
V gene: TRBV5-6
clone size: NA

CDR3 DNA: TGTGCCAGCTCACTCCCAGGCGGACTAGCTTCCTACAATGAGCAGTTCTTC
CDR3 protein: CASSLPGGLASYNEQFF
D gene: TRBD2
J gene: TRBJ2-1
V gene: TRBV18
clone size: NA

CDR3 DNA: TGTGCCAGCAGTAGAGGGGGTAGGGGTGAAGCTTTCTTT
CDR3 protein: CASSRGGRGEAFF
D gene: NA
J gene: TRBJ1-1
V gene: TRBV2
clone size: NA

CDR3 DNA: TGTGCCAGCAGTTTAGCCGGGGAGGCCCACGAGCAGTACTTC
CDR3 protein: CASSLAGEAHEQYF
D gene: NA
J gene: TRBJ2-7
V gene: TRBV27
clone size: NA

CDR3 DNA: TGTGCCAGCAGTTCGGCAGGGTGGTTGGAGACCCAGTACTTC
CDR3 protein: CASSSAGWLETQYF
D gene: NA
J gene: TRBJ2-5
V gene: TRBV7-9
clone size: NA

CDR3 DNA: TGTGCCAGCAGCCAAGTACCGGGCCGAGGGGGAGAGACCCAGTACTTC
CDR3 protein: CASSQVPGRGGETQYF
D gene: NA
J gene: TRBJ2-5
V gene: TRBV3-1/TRBV3-2
clone size: NA